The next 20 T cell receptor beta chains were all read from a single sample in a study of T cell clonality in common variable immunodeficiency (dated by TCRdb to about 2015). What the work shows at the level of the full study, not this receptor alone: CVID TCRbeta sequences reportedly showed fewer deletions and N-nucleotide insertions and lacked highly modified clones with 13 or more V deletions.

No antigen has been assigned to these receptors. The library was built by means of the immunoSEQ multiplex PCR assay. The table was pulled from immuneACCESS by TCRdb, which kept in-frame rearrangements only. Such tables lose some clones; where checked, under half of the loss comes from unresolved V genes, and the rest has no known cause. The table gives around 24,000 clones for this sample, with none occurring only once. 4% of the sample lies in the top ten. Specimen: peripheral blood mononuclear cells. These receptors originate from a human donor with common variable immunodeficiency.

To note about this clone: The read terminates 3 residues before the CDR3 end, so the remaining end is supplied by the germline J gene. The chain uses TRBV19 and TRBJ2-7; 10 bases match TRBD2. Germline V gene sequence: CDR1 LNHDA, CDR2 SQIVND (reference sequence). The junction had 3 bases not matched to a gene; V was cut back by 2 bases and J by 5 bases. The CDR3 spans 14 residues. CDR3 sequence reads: CASSILAGADEQYF. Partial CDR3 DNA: TGTGCCAGTAGTATACTAGCGGGAGCGGACGAG.

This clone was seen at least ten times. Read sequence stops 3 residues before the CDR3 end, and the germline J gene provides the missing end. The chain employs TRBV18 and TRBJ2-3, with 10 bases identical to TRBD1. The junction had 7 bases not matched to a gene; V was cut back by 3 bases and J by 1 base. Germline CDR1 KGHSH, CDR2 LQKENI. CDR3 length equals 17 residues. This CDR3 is CASSPNLGTGGTDTQYF. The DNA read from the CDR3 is TGTGCCAGCTCACCTAATCTGGGGACAGGGGGCACAGATACG.

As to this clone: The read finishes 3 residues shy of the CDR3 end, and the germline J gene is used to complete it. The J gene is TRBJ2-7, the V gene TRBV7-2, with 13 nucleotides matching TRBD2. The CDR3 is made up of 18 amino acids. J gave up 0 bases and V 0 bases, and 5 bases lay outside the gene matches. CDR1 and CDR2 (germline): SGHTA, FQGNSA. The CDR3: CASSLATSGRHVSYEQYF. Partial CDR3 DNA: TGTGCCAGCAGCTTAGCGACTAGCGGGAGGCACGTCTCCTACGAG.

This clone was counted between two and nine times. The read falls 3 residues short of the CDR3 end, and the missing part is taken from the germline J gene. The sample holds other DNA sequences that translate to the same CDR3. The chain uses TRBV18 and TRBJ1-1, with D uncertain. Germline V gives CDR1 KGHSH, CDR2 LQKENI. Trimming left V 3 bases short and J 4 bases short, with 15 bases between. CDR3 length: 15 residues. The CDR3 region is CASSPPAGRGTEAFF. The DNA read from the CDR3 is TGTGCCAGCTCACCCCCGGCAGGTCGAGGCACTGAA.

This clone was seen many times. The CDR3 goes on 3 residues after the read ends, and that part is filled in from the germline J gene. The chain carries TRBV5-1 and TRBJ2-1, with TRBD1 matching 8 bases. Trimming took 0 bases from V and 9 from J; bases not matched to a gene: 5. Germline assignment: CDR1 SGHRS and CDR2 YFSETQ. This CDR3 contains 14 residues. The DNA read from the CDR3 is TGCGCCAGCAGCTTGGGACAGGGGCTGAGTGAG. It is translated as CASSLGQGLSE. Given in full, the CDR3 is CASSLGQGLSEQFF.

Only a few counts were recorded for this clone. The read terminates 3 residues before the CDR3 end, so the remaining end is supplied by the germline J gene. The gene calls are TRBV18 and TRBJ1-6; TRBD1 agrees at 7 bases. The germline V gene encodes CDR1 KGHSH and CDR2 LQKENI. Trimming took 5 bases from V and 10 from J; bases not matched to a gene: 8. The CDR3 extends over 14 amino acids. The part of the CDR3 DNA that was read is TGTGCCAGCTCATTCGACAGGGTTTACTCACCC. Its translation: CASSFDRVYSP. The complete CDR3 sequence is CASSFDRVYSPLHF.

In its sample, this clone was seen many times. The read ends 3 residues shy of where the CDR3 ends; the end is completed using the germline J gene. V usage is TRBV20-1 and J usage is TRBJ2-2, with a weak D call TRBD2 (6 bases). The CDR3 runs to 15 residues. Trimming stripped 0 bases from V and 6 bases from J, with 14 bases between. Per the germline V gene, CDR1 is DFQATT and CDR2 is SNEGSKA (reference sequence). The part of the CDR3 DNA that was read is TGCAGTGCTAGAGAACCCGGGACTCATGCCGGGGAG. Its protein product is CSAREPGTHAGE. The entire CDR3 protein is CSAREPGTHAGELFF.

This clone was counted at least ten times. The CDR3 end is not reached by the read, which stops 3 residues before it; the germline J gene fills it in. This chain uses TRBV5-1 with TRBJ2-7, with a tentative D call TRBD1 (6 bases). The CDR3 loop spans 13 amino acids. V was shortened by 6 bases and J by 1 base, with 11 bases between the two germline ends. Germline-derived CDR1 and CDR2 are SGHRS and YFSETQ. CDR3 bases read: TGCGCCAGCACCAAGACAGGTTCCTACGAG. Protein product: CASTKTGSYE. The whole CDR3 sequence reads CASTKTGSYEQYF.

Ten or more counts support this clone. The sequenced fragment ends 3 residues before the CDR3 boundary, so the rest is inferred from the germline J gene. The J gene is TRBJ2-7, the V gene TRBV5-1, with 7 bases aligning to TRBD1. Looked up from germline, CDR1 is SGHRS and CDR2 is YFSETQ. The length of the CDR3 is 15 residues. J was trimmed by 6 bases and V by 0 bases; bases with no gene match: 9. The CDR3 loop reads CASSLGWTGASEQYF. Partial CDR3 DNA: TGCGCCAGCAGCTTGGGATGGACAGGAGCCTCCGAG.

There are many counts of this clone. The CDR3: CASSLVSGGNYGYTF. CDR3 DNA, as far as it was read: TGTGCCAGCAGTTTAGTTTCGGGGGGAAACTATGGC. The chain combines TRBV27 with TRBJ1-2; TRBD1 is a possible D gene (5 bases). The CDR3 end lies 3 residues beyond the end of the read and is filled in from the germline J gene. Germline values: CDR1 MNHEY, CDR2 SMNVEV (reference sequence). Trimming removed 2 bases from V and 2 bases from J, with 12 bases in between. This CDR3 comprises 15 residues.

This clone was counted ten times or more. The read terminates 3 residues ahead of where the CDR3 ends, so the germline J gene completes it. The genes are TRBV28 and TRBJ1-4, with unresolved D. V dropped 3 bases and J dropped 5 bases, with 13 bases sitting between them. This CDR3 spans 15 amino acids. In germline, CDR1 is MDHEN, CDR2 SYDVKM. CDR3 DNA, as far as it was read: TGTGCCAGCAGTTTTGGCAGAAACATAAATGAAAAA. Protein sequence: CASSFGRNINEK. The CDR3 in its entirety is CASSFGRNINEKLFF. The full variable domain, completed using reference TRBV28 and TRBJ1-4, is DVKVTQSSRYLVKRTGEKVFLECVQDMDHENMFWYRQDPGLGLRLIYFSYDVKMKEKGDIPEGYSVSREKKERFSLILESASTNQTSMYLCASSFGRNINEKLFFGSGTQLSVL.

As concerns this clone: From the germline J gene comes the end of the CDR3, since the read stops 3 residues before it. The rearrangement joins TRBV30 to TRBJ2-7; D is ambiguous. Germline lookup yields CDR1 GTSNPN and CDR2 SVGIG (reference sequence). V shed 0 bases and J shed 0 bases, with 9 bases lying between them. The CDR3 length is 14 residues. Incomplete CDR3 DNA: TGTGCCTGGAGTGTACGCACTGTCTCCTACGAG. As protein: CAWSVRTVSYE. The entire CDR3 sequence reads CAWSVRTVSYEQYF.

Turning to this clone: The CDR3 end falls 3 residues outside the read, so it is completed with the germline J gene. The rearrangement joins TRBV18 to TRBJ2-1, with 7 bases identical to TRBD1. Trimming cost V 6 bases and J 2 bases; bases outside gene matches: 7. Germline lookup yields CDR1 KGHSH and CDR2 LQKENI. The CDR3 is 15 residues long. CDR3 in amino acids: CASSPQQGPYNEQFF. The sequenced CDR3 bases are TGTGCCAGCTCCCCCCAACAGGGGCCCTACAATGAG. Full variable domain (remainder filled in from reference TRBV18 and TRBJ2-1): NAGVMQNPRHLVRRRGQEARLRCSPMKGHSHVYWYRQLPEEGLKFMVYLQKENIIDESGMPKERFSAEFPKEGPSILRIQQVVRGDSAAYFCASSPQQGPYNEQFFGPGTRLTVL.

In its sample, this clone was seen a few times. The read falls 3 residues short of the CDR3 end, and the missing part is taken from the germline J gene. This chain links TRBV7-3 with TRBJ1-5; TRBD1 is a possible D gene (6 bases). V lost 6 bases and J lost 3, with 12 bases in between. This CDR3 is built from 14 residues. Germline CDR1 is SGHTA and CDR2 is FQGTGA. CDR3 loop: CASSRHRDNQPQHF. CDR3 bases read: TGTGCCAGCAGTAGACACAGGGACAATCAGCCC.

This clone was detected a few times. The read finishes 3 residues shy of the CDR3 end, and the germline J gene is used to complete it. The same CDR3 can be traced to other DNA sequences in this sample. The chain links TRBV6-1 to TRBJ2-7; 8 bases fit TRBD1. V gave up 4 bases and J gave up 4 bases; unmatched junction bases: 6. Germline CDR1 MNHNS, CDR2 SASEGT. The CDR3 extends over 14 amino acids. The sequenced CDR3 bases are TGTGCCAGCAGTGGACGACAGGGGCGGTACGAG. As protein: CASSGRQGRYE. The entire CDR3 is CASSGRQGRYEQYF.

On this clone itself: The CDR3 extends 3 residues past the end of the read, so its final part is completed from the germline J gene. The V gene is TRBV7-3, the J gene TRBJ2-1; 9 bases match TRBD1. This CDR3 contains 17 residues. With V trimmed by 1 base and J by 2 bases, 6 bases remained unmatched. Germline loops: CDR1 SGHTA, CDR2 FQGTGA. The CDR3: CASSLRGRDRAYNEQFF. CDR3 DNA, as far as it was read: TGTGCCAGCAGCTTAAGGGGCCGGGACAGGGCCTACAATGAG.

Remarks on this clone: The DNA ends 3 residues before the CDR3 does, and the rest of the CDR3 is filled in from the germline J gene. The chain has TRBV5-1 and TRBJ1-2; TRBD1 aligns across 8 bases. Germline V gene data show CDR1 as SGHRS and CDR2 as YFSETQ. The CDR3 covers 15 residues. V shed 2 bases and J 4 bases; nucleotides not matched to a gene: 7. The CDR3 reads CASSFGGDRTYGYTF. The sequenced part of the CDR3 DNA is TGCGCCAGCAGCTTCGGCGGGGACAGGACCTATGGC. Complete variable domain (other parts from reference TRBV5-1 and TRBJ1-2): KAGVTQTPRYLIKTRGQQVTLSCSPISGHRSVSWYQQTPGQGLQFLFEYFSETQRNKGNFPGRFSGRQFSNSRSEMNVSTLELGDSALYLCASSFGGDRTYGYTFGSGTRLTVV.

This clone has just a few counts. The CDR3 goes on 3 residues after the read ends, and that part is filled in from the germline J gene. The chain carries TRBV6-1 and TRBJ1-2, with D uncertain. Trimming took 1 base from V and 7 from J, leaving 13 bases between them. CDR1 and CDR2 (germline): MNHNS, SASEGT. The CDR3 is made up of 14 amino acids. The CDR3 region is CASSEGWRAPGYTF. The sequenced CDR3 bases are TGTGCCAGCAGTGAAGGATGGAGGGCCCCTGGC.

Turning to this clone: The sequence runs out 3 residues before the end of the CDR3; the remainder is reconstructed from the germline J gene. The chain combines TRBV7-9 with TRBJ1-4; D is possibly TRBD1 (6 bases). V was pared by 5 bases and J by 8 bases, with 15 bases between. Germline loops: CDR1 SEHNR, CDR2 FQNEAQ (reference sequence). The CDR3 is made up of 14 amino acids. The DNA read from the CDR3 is TGTGCCAGCAGCCTCGCGGGACACAGCGAAAAA. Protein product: CASSLAGHSEK. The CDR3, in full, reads CASSLAGHSEKLFF.

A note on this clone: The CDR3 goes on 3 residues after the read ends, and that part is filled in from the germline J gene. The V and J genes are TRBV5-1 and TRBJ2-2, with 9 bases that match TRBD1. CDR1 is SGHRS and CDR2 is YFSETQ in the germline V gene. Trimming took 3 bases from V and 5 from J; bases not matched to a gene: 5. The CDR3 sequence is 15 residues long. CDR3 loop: CASSYSGTGTGELFF. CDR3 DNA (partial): TGCGCCAGCAGCTACTCCGGGACAGGGACCGGGGAG.